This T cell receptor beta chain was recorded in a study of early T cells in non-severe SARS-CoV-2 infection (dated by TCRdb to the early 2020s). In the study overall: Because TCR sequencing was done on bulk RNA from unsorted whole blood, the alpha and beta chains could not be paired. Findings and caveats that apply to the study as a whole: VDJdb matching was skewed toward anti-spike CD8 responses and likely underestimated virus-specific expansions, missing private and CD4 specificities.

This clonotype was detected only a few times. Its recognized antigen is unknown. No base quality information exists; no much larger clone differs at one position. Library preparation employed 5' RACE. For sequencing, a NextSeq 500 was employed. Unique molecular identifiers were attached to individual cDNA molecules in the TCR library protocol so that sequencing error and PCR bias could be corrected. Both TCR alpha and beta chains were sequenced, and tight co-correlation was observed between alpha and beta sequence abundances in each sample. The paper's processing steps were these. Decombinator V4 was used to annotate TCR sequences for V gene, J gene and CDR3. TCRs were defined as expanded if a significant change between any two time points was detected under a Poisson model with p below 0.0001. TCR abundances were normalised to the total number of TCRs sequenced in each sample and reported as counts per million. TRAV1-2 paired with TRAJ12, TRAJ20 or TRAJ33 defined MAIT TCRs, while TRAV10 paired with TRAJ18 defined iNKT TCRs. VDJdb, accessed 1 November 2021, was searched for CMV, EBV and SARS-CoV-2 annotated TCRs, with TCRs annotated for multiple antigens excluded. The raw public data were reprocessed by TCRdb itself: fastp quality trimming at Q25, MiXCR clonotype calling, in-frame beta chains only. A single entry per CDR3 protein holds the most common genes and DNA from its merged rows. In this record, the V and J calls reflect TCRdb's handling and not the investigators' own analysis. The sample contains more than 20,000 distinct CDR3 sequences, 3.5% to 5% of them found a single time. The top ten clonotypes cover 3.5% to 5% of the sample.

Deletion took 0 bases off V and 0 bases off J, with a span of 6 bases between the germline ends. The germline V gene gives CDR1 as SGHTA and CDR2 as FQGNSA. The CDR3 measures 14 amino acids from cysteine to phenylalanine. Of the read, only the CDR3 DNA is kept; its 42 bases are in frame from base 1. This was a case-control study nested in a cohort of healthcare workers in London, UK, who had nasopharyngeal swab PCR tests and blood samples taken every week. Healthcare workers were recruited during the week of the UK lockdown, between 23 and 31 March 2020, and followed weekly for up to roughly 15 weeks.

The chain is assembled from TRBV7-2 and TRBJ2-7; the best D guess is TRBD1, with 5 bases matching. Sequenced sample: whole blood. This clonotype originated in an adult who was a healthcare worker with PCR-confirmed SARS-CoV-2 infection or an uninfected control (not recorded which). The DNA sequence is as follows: TGTGCCAGCAGCTTAGCCAGGGTCTCCTACGAGCAGTACTTC. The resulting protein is CASSLARVSYEQYF.